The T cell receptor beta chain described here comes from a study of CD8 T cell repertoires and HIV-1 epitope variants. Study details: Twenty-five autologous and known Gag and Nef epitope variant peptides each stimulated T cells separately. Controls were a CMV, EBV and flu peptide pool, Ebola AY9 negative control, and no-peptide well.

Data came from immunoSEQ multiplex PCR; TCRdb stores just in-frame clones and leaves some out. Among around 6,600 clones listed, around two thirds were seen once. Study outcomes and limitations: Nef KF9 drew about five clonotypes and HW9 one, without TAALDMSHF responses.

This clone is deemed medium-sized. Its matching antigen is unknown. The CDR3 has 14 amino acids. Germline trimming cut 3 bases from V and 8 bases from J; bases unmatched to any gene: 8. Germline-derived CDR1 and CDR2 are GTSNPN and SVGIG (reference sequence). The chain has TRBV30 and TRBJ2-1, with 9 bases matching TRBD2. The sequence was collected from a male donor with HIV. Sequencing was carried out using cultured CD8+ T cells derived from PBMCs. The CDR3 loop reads CAWREPGLAHEQFF. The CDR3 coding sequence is TGTGCCTGGAGGGAACCGGGACTAGCTCATGAGCAGTTCTTC.